The entry that follows covers one T cell receptor beta chain sequence. Specified time point: pre-treatment sample, taken before nivolumab and TIL therapy. Most excised metastases sampled were pleural nodules or supraclavicular lymph nodes. These data are taken from a study of TIL therapy for anti-PD-1-resistant metastatic lung cancer. This was the immunoSEQ v3 assay. Only in-frame clones appear in the TCRdb table, and some are missing; sequencing was by immunoSEQ multiplex PCR. Of roughly 9,500 clones in the sample, 76% are singletons; the top ten hold about an eighth. The V gene lost 1 base and the J gene lost 3 bases, with 16 bases spanning the gap. This CDR3 is 17 amino acids long. Germline CDR1 and CDR2: MGHRA and YSYEKL.

This receptor was identified in a person aged 25-79 years with non-small cell lung cancer. The specimen comprised tumor tissue, sampled at baseline. The chain recombines TRBV4-1 with TRBJ1-5, with a possible D match to TRBD1 (6 bases). The CDR3: CASSQVGRGTLNQPQHF. The DNA for the CDR3 is TGCGCCAGCAGCCAAGTTGGCCGCGGGACACTCAATCAGCCCCAGCATTTT.